These 29 T cell receptor beta chains originate from one sample sequenced in a study of molecular identifiers for immune sequencing clone quantification. TCRdb independently ran MiXCR on the PCR reads; one entry per CDR3 protein. The sample consists of hundreds of thousands of distinct CDR3 sequences, roughly 25% of them appearing once. Material for sequencing was naive CD8+ T cells from blood, with Jurkat cell RNA spiked in. Subset of the sample: FACS-sorted CD8+CD4-CCR7+CD45RA+ naive T cells. These TCRs come from a human donor in good health. Some libraries in this study had Jurkat cell RNA spiked in.

This clonotype was seen ten or more times. The chain is built from TRBV7-8 and TRBJ1-1, with no clear D. This CDR3 region has 14 residues. Per germline, CDR1 SGHVS and CDR2 FQNEAQ. The germline V and J ends were trimmed by 1 base and 2 bases, with 8 bases remaining between them. CDR3 amino acids: CASSLELTNTEAFF. The DNA for the CDR3 is TGTGCCAGCAGCTTAGAGTTGACAAACACTGAAGCTTTCTTT.

This clonotype was recorded at least ten times. The V gene is TRBV29-1, the J gene TRBJ1-1, with no clear D. In germline, CDR1 is SQVTM, CDR2 ANQGSEA. This CDR3 comprises 15 residues. Trimming pared 3 bases from V and 1 base from J, leaving 15 bases between. CDR3: CSVDWTVSGNTEAFF. The DNA of the CDR3 is TGCAGCGTTGATTGGACCGTAAGCGGGAACACTGAAGCTTTCTTT.

With regard to this clonotype: The junction departs from the called germline gene at one end, perhaps through a read error. J is TRBJ2-3 and V is TRBV7-2; 10 nucleotides agree with TRBD2. This CDR3 comprises 16 residues. From germline, CDR1 is SGHTA and CDR2 FQGNSA. The DNA of the CDR3 is TGTGCCAGCAGCTTGGGATTAGCGGGGGGCGCAGATATGCAGTATTTT. This codes for CASSLGLAGGADMQYF.

This clonotype turned up a few times. The rearrangement joins TRBV19 to TRBJ2-7; TRBD2 agrees at 8 bases. V dropped 5 bases and J dropped 0; count of bases not matched to a gene: 6. This CDR3 region has 15 residues. Germline V CDR1 and CDR2: LNHDA, SQIVND (reference sequence). CDR3 loop: CASSPELADSYEQYF. The CDR3 nucleotides read TGTGCCAGTAGTCCGGAACTAGCGGACTCCTACGAGCAGTACTTC.

This clonotype was seen more than once but under ten times. V is TRBV11-2 and J is TRBJ1-1; TRBD1 might be the D (6 bases). This CDR3 is 13 amino acids long. CDR1 and CDR2 from the germline V gene are SGHAT and FQNNGV. Trimming shortened V by 3 bases and J by 5 bases, and 10 bases separated the two germline ends. Written as DNA, the CDR3 is TGTGCCAGCAGCTTCTACAGGGAGACTGAAGCTTTCTTT. It codes for CASSFYRETEAFF. The full variable domain, with the rest looked up from reference TRBV11-2 and TRBJ1-1, is EAGVAQSPRYKIIEKRQSVAFWCNPISGHATLYWYQQILGQGPKLLIQFQNNGVVDDSQLPKDRFSAERLKGVDSTLKIQPAKLEDSAVYLCASSFYRETEAFFGQGTRLTVV.

The chain employs TRBV6-5 and TRBJ1-1; D is uncertain. Between the trimmed V and J ends, which lost 10 bases and 5 bases, there was a span of 11 bases. Germline V gene sequence: CDR1 MNHEY, CDR2 SVGAGI. There are 11 residues in the CDR3. This CDR3 reads CATHLGTEAFF. The DNA of the CDR3 is TGTGCCACCCATCTTGGAACTGAAGCTTTCTTT.

V usage is TRBV4-1 and J usage is TRBJ2-5; the match to TRBD1 covers 8 bases. Germline lookup yields CDR1 MGHRA and CDR2 YSYEKL. CDR3 length equals 16 residues. V lost 0 bases, J lost 7 bases, and 10 bases stayed unmatched. DNA of the CDR3: TGCGCCAGCAGCCAAGATTGGACAGGGTCTCGAGGGACCCAGTACTTC. It yields the protein CASSQDWTGSRGTQYF.

This clonotype was detected a few times. Here the CDR3 reads CASSQVWGTDTQYF. The CDR3 DNA is TGCGCCAGCAGCCAGGTTTGGGGCACAGATACGCAGTATTTT. The chain uses TRBV4-1 and TRBJ2-3; the D is unclear. The CDR3 covers 14 residues. Between the trimmed V and J ends, which lost 3 bases and 1 base, there was a span of 8 bases. The germline V gene encodes CDR1 MGHRA and CDR2 YSYEKL.

The gene calls are TRBV10-2 and TRBJ2-3, with TRBD2 as a possible D gene (6 bases). The V end was cut by 0 bases, the J end by 4 bases, with 14 bases between. Germline CDR1 reads WSHSY; CDR2 reads SAAADI. This CDR3 is 16 amino acids long. Here the CDR3 reads CASSESASDYADTQYF. For the CDR3, the DNA is TGCGCCAGCAGTGAGTCGGCTAGCGACTACGCAGATACGCAGTATTTT.

The V and J genes are TRBV7-9 and TRBJ2-1, with TRBD1 identical over 7 bases. Germline V gene sequence: CDR1 SEHNR, CDR2 FQNEAQ (reference sequence). The CDR3 totals 14 residues. Trimming removed 1 base from V and 8 bases from J; junction bases left unmatched: 5. CDR3 in amino acids: CASSLVTGVDEQFF. Written as DNA, the CDR3 is TGTGCCAGCAGCTTAGTAACAGGGGTAGATGAGCAGTTCTTC. Using reference TRBV7-9 and TRBJ2-1 for the parts outside the CDR3, the full variable domain is DTGVSQNPRHKITKRGQNVTFRCDPISEHNRLYWYRQTLGQGPEFLTYFQNEAQLEKSRLLSDRFSAERPKGSFSTLEIQRTEQGDSAMYLCASSLVTGVDEQFFGPGTRLTVL.

V usage is TRBV4-1 and J usage is TRBJ2-5; TRBD2 matches at 7 bases. From germline, CDR1 is MGHRA and CDR2 YSYEKL. CDR3 size: 15 residues. The V segment lost 1 base and the J segment 1 base; nucleotides outside the gene matches: 3. The CDR3 protein is CASSQGSGSQETQYF. CDR3 DNA: TGCGCCAGCAGCCAAGGTAGCGGGTCCCAAGAGACCCAGTACTTC.

J is TRBJ1-2 and V is TRBV11-2, with TRBD1 matching 10 bases. The CDR3 covers 14 residues. The V gene's germline CDR1 is SGHAT and CDR2 FQNNGV. V lost 5 bases and J lost 8; bases outside the gene matches: 8. CDR3 coding DNA: TGTGCCAGCAGCCCATGGACAGGGGGTCGCGGCTACACCTTC. It yields the protein CASSPWTGGRGYTF.

V and J are TRBV20-1 and TRBJ2-1, with TRBD2 identical over 12 bases. This CDR3 has 17 residues. Germline V gene data show CDR1 as DFQATT and CDR2 as SNEGSKA (reference sequence). V shed 4 bases and J 4 bases; nucleotides not matched to a gene: 11. The CDR3 sequence is CSAKNPMTSGGYNEQFF. CDR3 coding DNA: TGCAGTGCTAAAAACCCCATGACTAGCGGGGGTTACAATGAGCAGTTCTTC.

This clonotype has only a few counts. V usage is TRBV5-1 and J usage is TRBJ2-1, with D tentatively TRBD2 (6 bases). V was pared by 0 bases and J by 5 bases, with 15 bases between. This CDR3 has 16 amino acids. Germline CDR1 is SGHRS and CDR2 is YFSETQ. The CDR3 DNA reads as TGCGCCAGCAGCTTGGCCGGGGGAGGACTGGACAATGAGCAGTTCTTC. Its translation: CASSLAGGGLDNEQFF.

The chain links TRBV11-2 to TRBJ2-5; possibly TRBD1 for D (5 bases). Germline CDR1 reads SGHAT; CDR2 reads FQNNGV. The CDR3 is 16 residues long. V dropped 4 bases and J dropped 5 bases, with 20 bases sitting between them. In DNA, the CDR3 is TGTGCCAGCAGCTCTGTCCCCAGGGTCTACTTGGAGACCCAGTACTTC. Amino acids: CASSSVPRVYLETQYF.

The rearrangement uses TRBV19 and TRBJ1-3; no clear D gene. The V end was cut by 7 bases, the J end by 3 bases, with 16 bases between. The CDR3 consists of 15 residues. CDR1 is LNHDA, CDR2 SQIVND, per germline (reference sequence). The CDR3 DNA is TGTGCCAGTACCCCGTCCTCGGGATTTGGAAACACCATATATTTT. Translating it yields CASTPSSGFGNTIYF.

Concerning this clonotype itself: A much larger clone is a single base away; this may be a read error. The rearrangement uses TRBV6-5 and TRBJ1-5; D call uncertain. There are 13 residues in the CDR3. The germline V gene has CDR1 MNHEY and CDR2 SVGAGI. The CDR3, as DNA: TGTGCCAGCAGTTCGGCCTACAATCAGCCCCTGCATTTT. Residues: CASSSAYNQPLHF.

This clonotype was detected only a few times. This sequence joins TRBV27 and TRBJ2-1; no definite D call. CDR1 MNHEY and CDR2 SMNVEV come from the germline V gene (reference sequence). The CDR3 totals 13 residues. With 3 bases removed from V and 7 bases from J, the gap between germline ends came to 10 bases. CDR3 amino acids: CASSLSVRNEQFF. The CDR3 coding sequence is TGTGCCAGCAGTTTGTCAGTCAGGAATGAGCAGTTCTTC.

CDR3 nucleotide sequence: TGTGCCAGCAGCTTAGCGGCTAGTCCGGCCGGGGAGCTGTTTTTT. Protein: CASSLAASPAGELFF. The chain combines TRBV7-9 with TRBJ2-2; no reliable D call. Germline loops: CDR1 SEHNR, CDR2 FQNEAQ (reference sequence). Trimming pared 0 bases from V and 6 bases from J, leaving 11 bases between. This CDR3 is 15 amino acids long.

Note on this clonotype: Sequence at one end of the junction differs from germline and may be a read error. The chain combines TRBV27 with TRBJ2-1; D remains unclear. Germline assignment: CDR1 MNHEY and CDR2 SMNVEV (reference sequence). There are 13 residues in the CDR3. CDR3 in amino acids: CASSLSVRNELFF. The CDR3 DNA sequence: TGTGCCAGCAGTTTGTCAGTCAGGAATGAGCTGTTCTTC.

This clonotype was counted ten times or more. V gene TRBV6-1 combines with J gene TRBJ2-7; weak D call: TRBD1 (6 bases). CDR1 is MNHNS and CDR2 is SASEGT in the germline V gene. CDR3 size: 12 residues. The V and J ends lost 6 bases and 6 bases respectively, with 12 bases between them. This CDR3 is CASRIQGVEQYF. Here the CDR3 DNA reads TGTGCCAGCAGAATACAGGGTGTCGAGCAGTACTTC.

This clonotype has just a few counts. The gene calls are TRBV19 and TRBJ2-7; 9 bases are shared with TRBD1. This CDR3 has 15 residues. The V segment lost 1 base and the J segment 3 bases; nucleotides outside the gene matches: 4. The germline gives CDR1 LNHDA, CDR2 SQIVND (reference sequence). The CDR3 coding sequence is TGTGCCAGTAGTATAGGGGGACAGGGAATCTACGAGCAGTACTTC. It translates to CASSIGGQGIYEQYF.

Concerning this clonotype itself: This may be a read error, as it is one base from a much larger clone. The rearrangement links TRBV7-9 to TRBJ2-7; 11 positions agree with TRBD1. Trimming removed 5 bases from V and 6 bases from J; junction bases left unmatched: 9. CDR3 length: 15 amino acids. Germline V gene sequence: CDR1 SEHNR, CDR2 FQNEAQ (reference sequence). The CDR3 is CASSPAGTGGCEQYF. In DNA, the CDR3 is TGTGCCAGCAGCCCAGCGGGGACAGGGGGTTGCGAGCAGTACTTC.

This clonotype was detected many times. V and J are TRBV5-6 and TRBJ2-7; D not certain. V shed 5 bases and J shed 5 bases, with 14 bases lying between them. The CDR3 length is 13 residues. Germline-derived CDR1 and CDR2 are SGHDT and YYEEEE. CDR3 loop: CASSYLSGDEQYF. The CDR3 nucleotides are TGTGCCAGCAGTTACTTGTCTGGGGACGAGCAGTACTTC.

There are many counts of this clonotype. The chain has TRBV6-5 and TRBJ2-3; D possibly matches TRBD1 or TRBD2 (6 bases each). The CDR3 is 16 residues long. V lost 2 bases and J lost 5, with 17 bases in between. The V gene's germline CDR1 is MNHEY and CDR2 SVGAGI. CDR3 nucleotide sequence: TGTGCCAGCAGTTACGGAGGAGGGGGGCTCGGAGATACGCAGTATTTT. It codes for CASSYGGGGLGDTQYF.

This CDR3 is CASSLLSEGPGELFF. The DNA for the CDR3 is TGTGCCAGCAGCTTGCTATCGGAGGGTCCCGGGGAGCTGTTTTTT. This rearrangement joins TRBV14 to TRBJ2-2, with D maybe TRBD2 (6 bases). V lost 5 bases and J lost 6, with 16 bases in between. This CDR3 is 15 amino acids long. Germline V gives CDR1 SGHDN, CDR2 FVKESK.

This clonotype turned up a few times. The gene calls are TRBV27 and TRBJ2-2, with TRBD2 identical over 7 bases. J lost 6 bases, V lost 3 bases, and 10 bases had no gene match. The germline CDR1 and CDR2 sequences are MNHEY and SMNVEV (reference sequence). This CDR3 contains 16 residues. The CDR3 DNA reads as TGTGCCAGCAGTTTCATGGCGTCGGCGGGGGCCGGGGAGCTGTTTTTT. Its translation: CASSFMASAGAGELFF.

This clonotype was recorded many times. The chain has TRBV5-5 and TRBJ2-7; possible D gene TRBD1, 5 bases. Germline V CDR1 and CDR2: SGHKS, YYEKEE (reference sequence). The germline V and J ends were trimmed by 4 bases and 2 bases, with 10 bases remaining between them. The CDR3 is 13 amino acids. The CDR3 loop is CASSPDTTYEQYF. The CDR3, as DNA: TGTGCCAGCAGCCCGGACACCACCTACGAGCAGTACTTC.

Only a few counts were recorded for this clonotype. The chain employs TRBV20-1 and TRBJ1-1; D gene ambiguous. The CDR3 sequence is 13 residues long. The germline gives CDR1 DFQATT, CDR2 SNEGSKA (reference sequence). Trimming stripped 6 bases from V and 0 bases from J, with 11 bases between. The CDR3 region is CSASPQLNTEAFF. The CDR3 DNA is TGCAGTGCCTCGCCGCAGTTGAACACTGAAGCTTTCTTT.